The 4 T cell receptor beta chains below were found in one sample sequenced in a study of beta chain features in type 1 diabetes. Study-level findings and limits: Within each of all four CD4+ subsets, Type 1 diabetes patients had TCRB CDR3s that were moderately but significantly shorter.

TCRB transcripts that were expressed got sequenced, as all of the isolated RNA had been reverse transcribed. Here immunoSEQ multiplex PCR was the method, and the copy in TCRdb shows in-frame clones only, minus some. Found here are around 690,000 clones, roughly 12% of them singletons; the top ten hold around 0.12%. Their specific antigens are unknown. The material sequenced was naive CD4+ T cells from blood. The receptors derive from a man between 25 and 39 years old with type 1 diabetes.

In its sample, this clone was seen a few times. This rearrangement joins TRBV4-1 to TRBJ1-2, with D possibly TRBD1 on 6 matching bases. Deletions cut 6 bases from V and 4 bases from J, with 12 bases between. CDR3 length equals 13 residues. Looked up from germline, CDR1 is MGHRA and CDR2 is YSYEKL. CDR3 sequence (DNA): TGCGCCAGCAGTCACGGACAGCCCTATGGCTACACCTTC. Residues: CASSHGQPYGYTF.

The chain links TRBV2 to TRBJ2-1; 9 bases fit TRBD2. This CDR3 is built from 14 residues. Per germline, CDR1 SNHLY and CDR2 FYNNEI. V gave up 4 bases and J gave up 6 bases; unmatched junction bases: 4. CDR3 DNA: TGTGCCAGCAGTGCGAGGACTAGCGCCAATGAGCAGTTCTTC. It encodes CASSARTSANEQFF.

The rearrangement joins TRBV27 to TRBJ2-1; 10 positions agree with TRBD2. Per germline, CDR1 MNHEY and CDR2 SMNVEV (reference sequence). V lost 8 bases and J lost 1; bases outside the gene matches: 8. CDR3 size: 16 residues. CDR3 sequence (DNA): TGTGCCAGCGGTTCAAGACTAGCGGGTTCCTACAATGAGCAGTTCTTC. Translated: CASGSRLAGSYNEQFF.

The V gene is TRBV10-2, the J gene TRBJ1-5, with D maybe TRBD1 (6 bases). The CDR3 has 13 amino acids. With 5 bases removed from V and 6 bases from J, the gap between germline ends came to 11 bases. CDR1 is WSHSY and CDR2 is SAAADI in the germline V gene. The CDR3 sequence is CASSPGQGQPQHF. DNA of the CDR3: TGCGCCAGCAGTCCGGGACAAGGTCAGCCCCAGCATTTT.